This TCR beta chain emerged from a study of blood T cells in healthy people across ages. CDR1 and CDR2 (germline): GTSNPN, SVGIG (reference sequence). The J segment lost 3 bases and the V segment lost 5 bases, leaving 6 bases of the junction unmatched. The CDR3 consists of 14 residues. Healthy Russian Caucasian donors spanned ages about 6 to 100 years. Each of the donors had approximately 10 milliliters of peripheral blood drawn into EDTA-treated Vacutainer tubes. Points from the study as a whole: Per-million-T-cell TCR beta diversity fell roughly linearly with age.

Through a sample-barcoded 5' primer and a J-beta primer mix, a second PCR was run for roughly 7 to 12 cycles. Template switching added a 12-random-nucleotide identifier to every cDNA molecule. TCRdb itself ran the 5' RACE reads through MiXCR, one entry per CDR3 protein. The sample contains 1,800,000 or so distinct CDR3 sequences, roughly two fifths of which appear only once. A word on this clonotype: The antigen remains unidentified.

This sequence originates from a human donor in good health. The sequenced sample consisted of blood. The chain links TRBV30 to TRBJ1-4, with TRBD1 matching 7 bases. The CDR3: CAWGVGQSNEKLFF. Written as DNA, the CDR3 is TGTGCCTGGGGGGTGGGACAGTCTAATGAAAAACTGTTTTTT.